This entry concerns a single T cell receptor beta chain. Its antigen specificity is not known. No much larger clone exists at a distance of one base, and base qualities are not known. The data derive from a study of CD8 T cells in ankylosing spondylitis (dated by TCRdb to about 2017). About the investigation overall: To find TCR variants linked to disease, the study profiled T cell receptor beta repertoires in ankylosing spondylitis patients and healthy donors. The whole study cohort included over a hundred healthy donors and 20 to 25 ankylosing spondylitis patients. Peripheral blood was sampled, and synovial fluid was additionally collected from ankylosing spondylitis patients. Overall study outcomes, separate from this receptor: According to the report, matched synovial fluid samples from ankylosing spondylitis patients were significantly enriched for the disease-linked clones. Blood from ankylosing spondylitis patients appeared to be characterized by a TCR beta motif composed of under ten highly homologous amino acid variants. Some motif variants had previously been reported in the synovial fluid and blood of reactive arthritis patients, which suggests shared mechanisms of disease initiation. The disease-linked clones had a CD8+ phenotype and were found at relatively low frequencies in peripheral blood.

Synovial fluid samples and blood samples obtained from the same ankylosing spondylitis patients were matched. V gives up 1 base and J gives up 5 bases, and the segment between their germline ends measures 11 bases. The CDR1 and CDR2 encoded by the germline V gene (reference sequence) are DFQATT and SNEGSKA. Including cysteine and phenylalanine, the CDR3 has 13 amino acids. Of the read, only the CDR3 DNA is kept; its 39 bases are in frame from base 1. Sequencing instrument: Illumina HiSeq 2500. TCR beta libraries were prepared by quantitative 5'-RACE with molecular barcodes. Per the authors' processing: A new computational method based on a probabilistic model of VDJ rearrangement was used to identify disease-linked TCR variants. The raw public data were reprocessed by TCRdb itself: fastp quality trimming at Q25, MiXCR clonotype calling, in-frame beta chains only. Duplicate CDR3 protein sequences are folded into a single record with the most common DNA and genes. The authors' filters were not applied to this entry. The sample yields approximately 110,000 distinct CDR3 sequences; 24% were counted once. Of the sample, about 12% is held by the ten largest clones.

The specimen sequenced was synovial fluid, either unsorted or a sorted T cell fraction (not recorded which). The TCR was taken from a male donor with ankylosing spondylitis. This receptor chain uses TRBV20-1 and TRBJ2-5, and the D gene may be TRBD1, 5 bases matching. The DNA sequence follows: TGCAGTGCTAGAGTTGGGGCCCGGGAGACCCAGTACTTC. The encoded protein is CSARVGARETQYF.